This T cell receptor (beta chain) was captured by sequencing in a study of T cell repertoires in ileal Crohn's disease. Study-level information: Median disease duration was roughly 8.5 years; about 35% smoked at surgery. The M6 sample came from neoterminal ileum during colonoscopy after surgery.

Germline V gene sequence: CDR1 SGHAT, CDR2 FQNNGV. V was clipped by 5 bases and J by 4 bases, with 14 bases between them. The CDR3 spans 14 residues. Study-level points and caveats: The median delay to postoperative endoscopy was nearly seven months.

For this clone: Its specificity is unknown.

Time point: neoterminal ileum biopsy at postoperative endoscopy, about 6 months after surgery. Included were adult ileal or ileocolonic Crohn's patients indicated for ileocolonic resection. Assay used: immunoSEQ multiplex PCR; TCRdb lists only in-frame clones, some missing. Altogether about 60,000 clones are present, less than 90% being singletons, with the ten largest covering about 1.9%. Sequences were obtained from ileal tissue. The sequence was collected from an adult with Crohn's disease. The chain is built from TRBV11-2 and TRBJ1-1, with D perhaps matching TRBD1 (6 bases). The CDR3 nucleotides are TGTGCCAGCAGCCTCACGGACAGCCGCACTGAAGCTTTCTTT. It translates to CASSLTDSRTEAFF.